Presented here are 23 T cell receptor beta chains from one specimen sequenced in a study of cytomegalovirus exposure and HLA in healthy donors (TCRdb year 2017). Library preparation employed the immunoSEQ multiplex PCR assay. For the multiplex PCR, a mixture combining 60 forward primers for TCR Vbeta segments and 13 reverse primers for TCR Jbeta segments was used. In its TCRdb copy, this immuneACCESS table keeps in-frame sequences only and misses some clones. Where compared with another copy, unresolved V genes explain less than half of these, and the others have no known cause. In this sample's table one finds around 110,000 clones. The ten largest clones add up to roughly 6.6% of the sample. Sequenced sample: PBMCs. The receptors come from a man in his forties in good health and CMV-seropositive.

The V call is TRBV9, the J call TRBJ2-2; D is perhaps TRBD2 (5 bases). CDR3 length: 16 amino acids. Germline-derived CDR1 and CDR2 are SGDLS and YYNGEE. Trimming took off 7 bases at V and 7 bases at J, with 23 bases between the two ends. The CDR3 sequence is CASEERYPGAGGELFF. The CDR3 coding sequence is TGTGCCAGCGAGGAGCGGTACCCGGGCGCCGGCGGGGAGCTGTTTTTT.

This rearrangement joins TRBV28 to TRBJ1-2; weak D call: TRBD1 (6 bases). This CDR3 is built from 16 residues. The germline V gene has CDR1 MDHEN and CDR2 SYDVKM. The ends were cut back, 2 bases at V and 6 bases at J, with 19 bases in the middle. The CDR3 sequence: CASSLSHKVQGNGYTF. The CDR3 DNA reads TGTGCCAGCAGTTTAAGCCACAAGGTTCAGGGGAATGGCTACACCTTC.

The chain joins TRBV6-5 to TRBJ2-7; 7 positions agree with TRBD1. V was clipped by 7 bases and J by 2 bases; unmatched bases: 8. CDR3 length: 14 residues. Germline CDR1 reads MNHEY; CDR2 reads SVGAGI. CDR3 nucleotide sequence: TGTGCCAGCACCAAGAGGGGGCCCCCCTACGAGCAGTACTTC. This codes for CASTKRGPPYEQYF.

The chain links TRBV6-5 to TRBJ2-2; the D gene is possibly TRBD2 (5 bases). V gave up 8 bases and J gave up 7 bases, with 20 bases separating them. CDR3 length equals 15 residues. The germline gives CDR1 MNHEY, CDR2 SVGAGI. CDR3 sequence (DNA): TGTGCCAGCCGGGCCCCCGGGATTAGTGGCGGGGAGCTGTTTTTT. Translated, it gives CASRAPGISGGELFF.

V gene TRBV6-5 combines with J gene TRBJ1-2, with a tentative D call TRBD1 (5 bases). The CDR3 runs 14 residues. The V gene's germline CDR1 is MNHEY and CDR2 SVGAGI. V lost 5 bases and J 5 bases, leaving 15 bases between the germline ends. For the CDR3, the DNA is TGTGCCAGCAGTACCGGTCAGGGTCGGTATGGCTACACCTTC. Translated: CASSTGQGRYGYTF.

The J gene is TRBJ2-7, the V gene TRBV9; 7 bases line up with TRBD2. Trimming took 3 bases from V and 0 from J; bases not matched to a gene: 6. Germline V gene lookup returns CDR1 SGDLS and CDR2 YYNGEE. This CDR3 has 15 residues. The CDR3 nucleotides are TGTGCCAGCAGCGAGGCTAGCGGCTTCTCCTACGAGCAGTACTTC. Amino acids: CASSEASGFSYEQYF.

The chain recombines TRBV11-2 with TRBJ2-1; D gene uncertain. CDR1 and CDR2 (germline): SGHAT, FQNNGV. The CDR3 spans 15 residues. V lost 2 bases to trimming and J lost 3 bases, with 11 bases between them. CDR3 region: CASSLSGGNYNEQFF. Written as DNA, the CDR3 is TGTGCCAGCAGCTTATCCGGCGGTAACTACAATGAGCAGTTCTTC.

The V and J genes are TRBV14 and TRBJ2-6; 8 positions agree with TRBD1. Per the germline V gene, CDR1 is SGHDN and CDR2 is FVKESK. The length of the CDR3 is 18 residues. J lost 4 bases, V lost 4 bases, and 12 bases had no gene match. CDR3 sequence (DNA): TGTGCCAGCAGCCGCCTTGTAGGACAGGGCTCCGGGGCCAACGTCCTGACTTTC. This gives the protein CASSRLVGQGSGANVLTF.

CDR3 DNA sequence: TGTGCCAGCAGCTTAAGGGGGACAGGGCAAACCTACGAGCAGTACTTC. Translating it yields CASSLRGTGQTYEQYF. The chain combines TRBV7-2 with TRBJ2-7, with 9 positions matching TRBD1. Per the germline V gene, CDR1 is SGHTA and CDR2 is FQGNSA. V shed 2 bases, J shed 2 bases, and the junction held 7 bases outside the gene matches. This CDR3 has 16 residues.

CDR3 region: CASSLEGLAGWNEQFF. Here the CDR3 DNA reads TGTGCCAGCAGCTTAGAGGGACTAGCGGGATGGAATGAGCAGTTCTTC. The rearrangement joins TRBV7-2 to TRBJ2-1, with 13 nucleotides matching TRBD2. CDR3 length equals 16 residues. V shed 1 base, J shed 7 bases, and the junction held 4 bases outside the gene matches. Germline CDR1 and CDR2: SGHTA and FQGNSA.

The CDR3 DNA reads as TGTGCCAGCAGCCCTCTAGCGGCGGGGAACGAGCAGTACTTC. As protein: CASSPLAAGNEQYF. The chain combines TRBV14 with TRBJ2-7; 7 nucleotides agree with TRBD2. Germline V gives CDR1 SGHDN, CDR2 FVKESK. There are 14 residues in the CDR3. Trimming took 4 bases from V and 5 from J; bases not matched to a gene: 8. Filled out from reference TRBV14 and TRBJ2-7, the complete variable domain reads EAGVTQFPSHSVIEKGQTVTLRCDPISGHDNLYWYRRVMGKEIKFLLHFVKESKQDESGMPNNRFLAERTGGTYSTLKVQPAELEDSGVYFCASSPLAAGNEQYFGPGTRLTVT.

The V and J genes are TRBV25-1 and TRBJ2-5; a possible D gene is TRBD1 (5 bases). Germline CDR1 and CDR2: MGHDK and SYGVNS. The length of the CDR3 is 12 residues. Between the trimmed V and J ends, which lost 4 bases and 4 bases, there was a span of 7 bases. The CDR3 DNA is TGTGCCAGCAGTGTAAGGGGAGAGACCCAGTACTTC. This codes for CASSVRGETQYF. The full variable domain, its missing parts supplied by reference TRBV25-1 and TRBJ2-5, is EADIYQTPRYLVIGTGKKITLECSQTMGHDKMYWYQQDPGMELHLIHYSYGVNSTEKGDLSSESTVSRIRTEHFPLTLESARPSHTSQYLCASSVRGETQYFGPGTRLLVL.

V is TRBV5-1 and J is TRBJ2-2, with a weak D call TRBD2 (5 bases). This CDR3 spans 14 amino acids. Germline CDR1 reads SGHRS; CDR2 reads YFSETQ. The germline V and J ends were trimmed by 0 bases and 6 bases, with 9 bases remaining between them. This chain's CDR3 is CASSLVAGSGELFF. The CDR3 bases are TGCGCCAGCAGCTTGGTGGCGGGTTCCGGGGAGCTGTTTTTT.

J is TRBJ2-7 and V is TRBV19; 11 bases are shared with TRBD2. In germline, CDR1 is LNHDA, CDR2 SQIVND (reference sequence). The V gene end was trimmed by 5 bases and the J gene end by 5 bases; junction bases not matched to a gene: 8. The CDR3 extends over 15 amino acids. Here the CDR3 reads CASSPGSGRADEQYF. CDR3 nucleotide sequence: TGTGCCAGTAGTCCAGGTAGCGGGAGGGCCGACGAGCAGTACTTC.

V and J are TRBV11-2 and TRBJ2-1; TRBD2 matches 12 bases. V was pared by 5 bases and J by 7 bases, with 3 bases of the junction left unmatched. The CDR3 runs to 14 residues. Per the germline V gene, CDR1 is SGHAT and CDR2 is FQNNGV. DNA of the CDR3: TGTGCCAGCAGCCCCGGACTAGCGGGAAATGAGCAGTTCTTC. Protein product: CASSPGLAGNEQFF.

The rearrangement uses TRBV5-6 and TRBJ2-7; D unclear. V was pared by 0 bases and J by 6 bases, with 10 bases between. This CDR3 comprises 13 residues. Germline CDR1 SGHDT, CDR2 YYEEEE. The CDR3 sequence: CASSLAPGSEQYF. Here the CDR3 DNA reads TGTGCCAGCAGCTTGGCCCCAGGTTCCGAGCAGTACTTC. Filled out from reference TRBV5-6 and TRBJ2-7, the complete variable domain reads DAGVTQSPTHLIKTRGQQVTLRCSPKSGHDTVSWYQQALGQGPQFIFQYYEEEERQRGNFPDRFSGHQFPNYSSELNVNALLLGDSALYLCASSLAPGSEQYFGPGTRLTVT.

The J gene is TRBJ2-2, the V gene TRBV27; tentatively, D is TRBD2 (6 bases). V lost 7 bases and J 8 bases, leaving 26 bases between the germline ends. Germline V gene sequence: CDR1 MNHEY, CDR2 SMNVEV (reference sequence). This CDR3 region has 17 residues. The CDR3 spells CASTSLTGAAGGGELFF. The CDR3 bases are TGTGCCAGCACCTCATTGACGGGAGCTGCGGGCGGGGGGGAGCTGTTTTTT.

The chain recombines TRBV7-3 with TRBJ2-3, with 9 bases matching TRBD2. CDR3 size: 16 residues. Germline assignment: CDR1 SGHTA and CDR2 FQGTGA. V lost 1 base, J lost 3 bases, and 5 bases stayed unmatched. The CDR3 protein is CASSLRGGRGTDTQYF. DNA for the CDR3: TGTGCCAGCAGCTTAAGAGGCGGGAGGGGGACAGATACGCAGTATTTT. The full variable domain, with the rest looked up from reference TRBV7-3 and TRBJ2-3, is GAGVSQTPSNKVTEKGKYVELRCDPISGHTALYWYRQSLGQGPEFLIYFQGTGAADDSGLPNDRFFAVRPEGSVSTLKIQRTERGDSAVYLCASSLRGGRGTDTQYFGPGTRLTVL.

The rearrangement links TRBV6-6 to TRBJ1-1, with a tentative D call TRBD1 (5 bases). CDR1 and CDR2 from the germline V gene are MNHNY and SVGAGI (reference sequence). The CDR3 runs 13 residues. V lost 5 bases and J 1 base, leaving 8 bases between the germline ends. In DNA, the CDR3 is TGTGCCAGCAGTCATGACAGGAACACTGAAGCTTTCTTT. It codes for CASSHDRNTEAFF.

The V call is TRBV10-3, the J call TRBJ2-1; tentative D call: TRBD2 (6 bases). The CDR3 has 13 residues. V shed 9 bases and J shed 8 bases, with 17 bases lying between them. Germline loops: CDR1 ENHRY, CDR2 SYGVKD. The CDR3 coding sequence is TGTGCCATTCGGTGGCGGGATGTCGATGAGCAGTTCTTC. Its translation: CAIRWRDVDEQFF.

V usage is TRBV10-1 and J usage is TRBJ1-1; unclear D gene. With 5 bases removed from V and 3 bases from J, the gap between germline ends came to 10 bases. The germline CDR1 and CDR2 sequences are WNHNN and SYGVQD (reference sequence). This CDR3 is 13 amino acids long. CDR3 DNA sequence: TGCGCCAGCAGTCTTTTAACAGACACTGAAGCTTTCTTT. This sequence encodes CASSLLTDTEAFF.

This chain links TRBV11-2 with TRBJ2-7; TRBD2 is a possible D gene (5 bases). CDR3 size: 14 residues. Looked up from germline, CDR1 is SGHAT and CDR2 is FQNNGV. V was trimmed by 5 bases and J by 7 bases, leaving 18 bases between them. CDR3 amino acids: CASSEGRGSGEQYF. CDR3 bases: TGTGCCAGCAGCGAAGGTCGAGGGAGTGGAGAGCAGTACTTC.

The chain uses TRBV20-1 and TRBJ2-5; 7 nucleotides match TRBD1. The trim removed 8 bases at V and 5 bases at J, leaving 5 bases unmatched. This CDR3 is 11 amino acids long. The germline CDR1 and CDR2 sequences are DFQATT and SNEGSKA (reference sequence). The CDR3 bases are TGCAGTTTGTACAGGGGTGAGACCCAGTACTTC. Encoded protein: CSLYRGETQYF.